This T cell receptor (beta chain) was identified in a study of cytomegalovirus exposure and HLA in healthy donors. CDR3 size: 14 residues. Per germline, CDR1 LNHDA and CDR2 SQIVND (reference sequence). The V gene lost 3 bases and the J gene lost 6 bases, with 11 bases spanning the gap. Researchers ran the PCR with 60 Vbeta and 13 Jbeta primers. The assay was immunoSEQ multiplex PCR, and TCRdb's table has in-frame clones only and misses some. The sample comprises some 170,000 clones, around 76% of which are singletons, and more than 1.2% rests with the top ten. V and J are TRBV19 and TRBJ2-2; tentative D call: TRBD2 (5 bases). The receptor's source is a man between 60 and 75 years old in good health and CMV-seronegative. Sample: PBMCs. In DNA form, the CDR3 reads TGTGCCAGTAGTATCCACCACGGGGCCGGGGAGCTGTTTTTT. It codes for CASSIHHGAGELFF.